This T cell receptor beta chain was identified in a study of T cell repertoires in cytomegalovirus infection. Study in general: Well-studied HLA-B-restricted epitopes and recently identified HLA-C-restricted epitopes of CMV were both used in the study.

MiXCR was run by TCRdb on the reads, yielding one entry per CDR3 protein. The table records about 830,000 distinct CDR3 sequences, less than 35% of them present only once. CDR1 SGHVS and CDR2 FQNEAQ come from the germline V gene. V was cut by 5 bases and J by 0 bases, with 6 bases left in between. The CDR3 runs to 13 residues. This clonotype was detected many times. What it binds is not known. The sequencing used cultured CD8+ T cells from PBMCs, collected from culture after CMV antigen stimulation. This sequence joins TRBV7-8 and TRBJ2-3, with D unresolved. The receptor was derived from a human donor in good health (CMV status not recorded). Some clones in this sample may be carry-over from other donors' samples. The CDR3 region is CASSTSSTDTQYF. The CDR3 DNA is TGTGCCAGCAGCACCTCTAGCACAGATACGCAGTATTTT.